The sequence of this TCR beta chain was determined in a study of T cell responses to AZD1222 COVID-19 vaccine. Points from the study as a whole: Clonal diversity was possibly underestimated, and the donors were mostly white British, with more females. Seropositive AZD1222 recipients at baseline numbered only five to seven.

TCRdb's copy holds only in-frame clones and misses some; the assay was immunoSEQ multiplex PCR. This table has over 140,000 clones, around 93% appearing once. Concerning this clone: Its antigen is still unknown.

The germline V and J ends were trimmed by 5 bases and 4 bases, with 18 bases remaining between them. The CDR3 contains 16 residues. The germline V gene encodes CDR1 MDHEN and CDR2 SYDVKM. The sequence was obtained from an adult who received the AZD1222 COVID-19 vaccine. The specimen was peripheral blood, collected 28 days after the second AZD1222 dose. The chain couples TRBV28 to TRBJ1-3; D perhaps matches TRBD1 (6 bases). As DNA, the CDR3 is TGTGCCAGCAGTCTCCTCCTTAACAGGGAGGGAAACACCATATATTTT. This encodes CASSLLLNREGNTIYF.